The 12 T cell receptor beta chains below all came from one sample that was sequenced in a study of metastatic and nonmetastatic thyroid tumors. MiXCR reprocessed the PCR reads for TCRdb. The sample shows 15,000 to 25,000 clones, about 35% of them seen only once. Nobody among the patients had been given any treatment before thyroid surgery. The sample was tumor tissue. These receptors were collected from a female donor with papillary thyroid cancer or a benign thyroid nodule (not recorded which). Some clones in this sample may be carry-over from other donors' samples.

The rearrangement links TRBV11-2 to TRBJ2-7, with D possibly TRBD2 on 6 matching bases. Germline lookup yields CDR1 SGHAT and CDR2 FQNNGV. V was trimmed by 5 bases and J by 3 bases, leaving 8 bases between them. CDR3 length: 12 residues. The CDR3 DNA reads TGTGCCAGCAGCCCGGGAGACTACGAGCAGTACTTC. Amino acids: CASSPGDYEQYF. Looking up the rest from reference TRBV11-2 and TRBJ2-7 gives the full variable domain: EAGVAQSPRYKIIEKRQSVAFWCNPISGHATLYWYQQILGQGPKLLIQFQNNGVVDDSQLPKDRFSAERLKGVDSTLKIQPAKLEDSAVYLCASSPGDYEQYFGPGTRLTVT.

J is TRBJ2-1 and V is TRBV7-9, with 13 bases aligning to TRBD2. J gave up 6 bases and V 5 bases, and 1 base lay outside the gene matches. This CDR3 has 14 residues. Germline CDR1 and CDR2: SEHNR and FQNEAQ (reference sequence). This CDR3 reads CASSRTSGSNEQFF. The CDR3 bases are TGTGCCAGCAGCCGGACTAGCGGGAGCAATGAGCAGTTCTTC.

The CDR3 DNA reads as TGCGCCAGCAGCCAAGAGGTGACAGTAGCCTACGAGCAGTACTTC. It encodes CASSQEVTVAYEQYF. This sequence joins TRBV4-3 and TRBJ2-7; perhaps TRBD1 as D (5 bases). From germline, CDR1 is LGHNA and CDR2 YSLEER. Trimming removed 0 bases from V and 2 bases from J, with 11 bases in between. This CDR3 is built from 15 residues.

A few counts support this clone. CDR3 in DNA: TGTGCCAGTTTGACCGGGATGGTCACCGGGGAGCTGTTTTTT. Translated: CASLTGMVTGELFF. V and J are TRBV28 and TRBJ2-2, with TRBD2 as a possible D gene (5 bases). Germline V CDR1 and CDR2: MDHEN, SYDVKM. The CDR3 spans 14 residues. V was trimmed by 9 bases and J by 4 bases, leaving 15 bases between them. The full variable domain, its missing parts supplied by reference TRBV28 and TRBJ2-2, is DVKVTQSSRYLVKRTGEKVFLECVQDMDHENMFWYRQDPGLGLRLIYFSYDVKMKEKGDIPEGYSVSREKKERFSLILESASTNQTSMYLCASLTGMVTGELFFGEGSRLTVL.

V usage is TRBV10-2 and J usage is TRBJ2-7, with D possibly being TRBD2 (5 bases). The germline V and J ends were trimmed by 6 bases and 0 bases, with 15 bases remaining between them. The germline V gene encodes CDR1 WSHSY and CDR2 SAAADI. This CDR3 region has 15 residues. In nucleotides, the CDR3 is TGCGCCAGCAGGCTCTCTACGGGGATCTCCTACGAGCAGTACTTC. Its translation is CASRLSTGISYEQYF.

This clone was seen only a few times. The CDR3 sequence is CASTLSWTSGLHYEQYF. DNA of the CDR3: TGTGCCAGCACCCTTTCCTGGACTAGCGGGTTACACTACGAGCAGTACTTC. The rearrangement joins TRBV6-2 or TRBV6-3 to TRBJ2-7; TRBD2 matches 11 bases. This CDR3 contains 17 residues. V shed 7 bases, J shed 3 bases, and the junction held 14 bases outside the gene matches. The germline CDR1 and CDR2 sequences are MNHEY and SVGEGT.

The V and J genes are TRBV11-1 and TRBJ2-2; D is perhaps TRBD1 (5 bases). Germline V lookup: CDR1 SGHAT, CDR2 FQDESV (reference sequence). The length of the CDR3 is 16 residues. Trimming pared 6 bases from V and 6 bases from J, leaving 20 bases between. CDR3 protein: CASRPSGMGRPGELFF. The CDR3 coding sequence is TGTGCCAGCAGGCCATCAGGGATGGGGCGGCCCGGGGAGCTGTTTTTT.

This clone was picked up a small number of times. This rearrangement joins TRBV6-1 to TRBJ2-7, with 7 bases matching TRBD1. The J segment lost 3 bases and the V segment lost 6 bases, leaving 5 bases of the junction unmatched. The CDR3 is 13 residues long. Germline V lookup: CDR1 MNHNS, CDR2 SASEGT. The CDR3 nucleotides are TGTGCCAGCAGGAAAAACAGGGGCTACGAGCAGTACTTC. It translates to CASRKNRGYEQYF.

This clone turned up a few times. The rearrangement uses TRBV2 and TRBJ2-7; the D gene is possibly TRBD2 (5 bases). Germline V lookup: CDR1 SNHLY, CDR2 FYNNEI. The V end lost 3 bases, the J end lost 2 bases, and 8 bases lay between the germline ends. CDR3 size: 13 residues. CDR3 protein: CASSELAPYEQYF. CDR3 nucleotides: TGTGCCAGCAGTGAGCTAGCCCCCTACGAGCAGTACTTC.

The chain recombines TRBV9 with TRBJ2-1; no clear D. Trimming removed 1 base from V and 3 bases from J, with 8 bases in between. The CDR3 consists of 14 residues. From germline, CDR1 is SGDLS and CDR2 YYNGEE. The CDR3 protein is CASSVRQDYNEQFF. CDR3 in DNA: TGTGCCAGCAGCGTAAGACAAGACTACAATGAGCAGTTCTTC.

The CDR3 coding sequence is TGTGCCAGCAGTTTTCTAGCGGGCACAGATACGCAGTATTTT. This sequence encodes CASSFLAGTDTQYF. The J gene is TRBJ2-3, the V gene TRBV28; 7 bases align to TRBD2. With V trimmed by 3 bases and J by 1 base, 1 base remained unmatched. The length of the CDR3 is 14 residues. Looked up from germline, CDR1 is MDHEN and CDR2 is SYDVKM.

CDR3 in amino acids: CSARQSFSGANVLTF. The CDR3 DNA reads TGCAGTGCTCGACAGAGTTTCTCTGGGGCCAACGTCCTGACTTTC. V and J are TRBV20-1 and TRBJ2-6; D might be TRBD1 (5 bases). Germline V gene lookup returns CDR1 DFQATT and CDR2 SNEGSKA (reference sequence). Trimming took off 5 bases at V and 0 bases at J, with 11 bases between the two ends. The CDR3 sequence is 15 residues long.